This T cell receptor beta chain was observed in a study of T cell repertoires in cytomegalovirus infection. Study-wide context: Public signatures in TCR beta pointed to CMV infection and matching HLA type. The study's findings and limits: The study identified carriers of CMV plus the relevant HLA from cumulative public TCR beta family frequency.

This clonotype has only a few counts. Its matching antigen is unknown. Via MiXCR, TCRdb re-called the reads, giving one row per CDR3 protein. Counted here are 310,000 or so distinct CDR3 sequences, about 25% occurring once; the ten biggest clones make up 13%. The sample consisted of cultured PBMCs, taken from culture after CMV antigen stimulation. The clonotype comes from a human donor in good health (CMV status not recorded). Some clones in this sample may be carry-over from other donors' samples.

CDR3 sequence reads: CASTPLGAGDYNEQFF. As DNA, the CDR3 is TGTGCCAGTACCCCCTTGGGGGCGGGAGACTACAATGAGCAGTTCTTC. This sequence joins TRBV19 and TRBJ2-1; a weak D match, TRBD2 (7 bases). There are 16 residues in the CDR3. Germline V lookup: CDR1 LNHDA, CDR2 SQIVND (reference sequence). V lost 7 bases and J 3 bases, leaving 19 bases between the germline ends.